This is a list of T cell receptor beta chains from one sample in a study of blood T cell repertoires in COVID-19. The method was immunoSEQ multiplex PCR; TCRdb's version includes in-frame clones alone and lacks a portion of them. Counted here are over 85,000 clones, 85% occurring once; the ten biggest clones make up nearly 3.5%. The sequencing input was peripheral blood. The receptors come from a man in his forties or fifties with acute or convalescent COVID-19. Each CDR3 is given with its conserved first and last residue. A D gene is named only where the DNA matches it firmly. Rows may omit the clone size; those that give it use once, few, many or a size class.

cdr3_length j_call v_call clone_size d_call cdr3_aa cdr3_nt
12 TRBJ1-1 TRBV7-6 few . CASSPGGTEAFF TGTGCCAGCAGCCCGGGGGGTACTGAAGCTTTCTTT
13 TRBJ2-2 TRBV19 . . CASSPQVAGELFF TGTGCCAGTAGTCCCCAGGTGGCCGGGGAGCTGTTTTTT
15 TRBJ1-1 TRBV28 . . CASTILGGGPSRAFF TGTGCCAGCACCATTCTCGGGGGGGGCCCATCGCGAGCTTTCTTT
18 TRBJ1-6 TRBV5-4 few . CASSALQGLSSYNSPLHF TGTGCCAGCAGCGCCTTACAGGGCCTTAGCTCCTATAATTCACCCCTCCACTTT
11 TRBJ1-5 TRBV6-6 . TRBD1 CASREGQGRHF TGTGCCAGCAGGGAAGGACAGGGGAGGCATTTT
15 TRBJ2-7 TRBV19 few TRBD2 CASSIREGGAYEQYF TGTGCCAGTAGTATTCGGGAGGGAGGTGCATACGAGCAGTACTTC
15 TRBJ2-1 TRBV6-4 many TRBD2 CASSDSTSGSNEQFF TGTGCCAGCAGTGACTCGACTAGCGGGAGCAATGAGCAGTTCTTC
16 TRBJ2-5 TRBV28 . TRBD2 CASSQTFGAGQETQYF TGTGCCAGCAGTCAAACCTTCGGAGCGGGACAAGAGACCCAGTACTTC
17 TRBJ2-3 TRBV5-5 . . CASSLVPGIGRTDTQYF TGTGCCAGCAGCTTGGTACCGGGGATAGGTCGGACAGATACGCAGTATTTT
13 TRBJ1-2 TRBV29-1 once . CSVVTAVNYGYTF TGCAGCGTTGTCACAGCCGTAAACTATGGCTACACCTTC
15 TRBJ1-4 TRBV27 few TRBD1 CASSAQGGINEKLFF TGTGCCAGCAGCGCACAGGGGGGGATTAATGAAAAACTGTTTTTT
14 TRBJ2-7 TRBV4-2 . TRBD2 CASSGTSGSHEQYF TGTGCCAGCAGCGGAACTAGCGGGAGCCACGAGCAGTACTTC
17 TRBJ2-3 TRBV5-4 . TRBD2 CASSLWASGGSTDTQYF TGTGCCAGCAGCTTGTGGGCTAGCGGGGGGTCCACAGATACGCAGTATTTT
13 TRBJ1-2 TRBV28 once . CASSVTVPGGYTF TGTGCCAGCAGTGTGACGGTCCCCGGGGGCTACACCTTC
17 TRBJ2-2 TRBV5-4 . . CASSDHWGEGEIGELFF TGTGCCAGCAGCGATCACTGGGGGGAGGGGGAGATCGGGGAGCTGTTTTTT
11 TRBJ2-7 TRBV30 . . CAWSVRGPQYF TGTGCCTGGAGTGTACGCGGGCCGCAGTACTTC
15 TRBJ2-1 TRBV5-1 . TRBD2 CASSLSSGKYNEQFF TGCGCCAGCAGCCTTTCTAGCGGGAAGTACAATGAGCAGTTCTTC
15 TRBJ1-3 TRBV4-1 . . CASSQVYRAGNTIYF TGCGCCAGCAGCCAAGTATACAGGGCTGGAAACACCATATATTTT
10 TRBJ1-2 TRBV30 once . CAWSAEGYTF TGTGCCTGGAGTGCTGAGGGCTACACCTTC
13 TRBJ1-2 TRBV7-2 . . CASSTGQLNGYTF TGTGCCAGCAGCACCGGACAGTTGAATGGCTACACCTTC
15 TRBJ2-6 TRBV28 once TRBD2 CASTSGRAGANVLTF TGTGCCAGCACCTCTGGGAGGGCTGGGGCCAACGTCCTGACTTTC
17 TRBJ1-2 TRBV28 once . CASSLRARGIRNYGYTF TGTGCCAGCAGTTTAAGAGCCAGGGGCATAAGGAACTATGGCTACACCTTC
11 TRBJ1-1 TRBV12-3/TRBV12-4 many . CASSFTRGAFF TGTGCCAGCAGTTTTACCAGGGGAGCTTTCTTT
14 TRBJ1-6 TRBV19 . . CASSMGGQHSPLHF TGTGCCAGTAGTATGGGAGGACAACATTCACCCCTCCACTTT
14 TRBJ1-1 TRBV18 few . CASSPRYMNTEAFF TGTGCCAGCTCACCACGGTACATGAACACTGAAGCTTTCTTT
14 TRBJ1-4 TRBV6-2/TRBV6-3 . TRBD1 CASSFNAGGGKLFF TGTGCCAGCAGCTTCAACGCAGGGGGCGGAAAACTGTTTTTT
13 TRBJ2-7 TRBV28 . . CASSLGGPYEQYF TGTGCCAGCAGTTTAGGGGGCCCCTACGAGCAGTACTTC
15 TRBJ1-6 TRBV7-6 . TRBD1 CASRANRGGNSPLHF TGTGCCAGCAGGGCAAACAGGGGCGGTAATTCACCCCTCCACTTT
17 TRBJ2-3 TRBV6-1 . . CASSETVQAYSTDTQYF TGTGCCAGCAGTGAAACGGTTCAGGCATATAGCACAGATACGCAGTATTTT
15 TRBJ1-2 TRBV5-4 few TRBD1 CASSLGQGVQYGYTF TGTGCCAGCAGCTTGGGACAGGGAGTACAGTATGGCTACACCTTC
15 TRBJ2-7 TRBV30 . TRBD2 CAWSAPGLAGYEQYF TGTGCCTGGAGTGCCCCGGGACTAGCGGGTTACGAGCAGTACTTC
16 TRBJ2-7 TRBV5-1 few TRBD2 CASSPDSGGSSYEQYF TGCGCCAGCAGCCCGGATTCGGGGGGGAGCTCCTACGAGCAGTACTTC
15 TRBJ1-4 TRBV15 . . CATSTGTGANEKLFF TGTGCCACCAGCACAGGGACTGGAGCTAATGAAAAACTGTTTTTT
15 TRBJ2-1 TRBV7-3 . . CASSLTAAGVNEQFF TGTGCCAGCAGCTTAACGGCGGCCGGGGTGAATGAGCAGTTCTTC
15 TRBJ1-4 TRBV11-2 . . CASSSTGLTNEKLFF TGTGCCAGCAGCTCGACCGGGTTAACTAATGAAAAACTGTTTTTT
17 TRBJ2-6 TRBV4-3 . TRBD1 CASSQDSTGSGANVLTF TGCGCCAGCAGCCAAGATTCGACAGGGTCTGGGGCCAACGTCCTGACTTTC
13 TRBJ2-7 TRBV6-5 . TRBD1 CASNLRTGYEQYF TGTGCCAGCAATCTCAGGACAGGGTACGAGCAGTACTTC
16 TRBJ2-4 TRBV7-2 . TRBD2 CASSSEPAGTKNIQYF TGTGCCAGCAGCTCGGAGCCAGCGGGGACTAAAAACATTCAGTACTTC
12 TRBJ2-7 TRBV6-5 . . CASGAGVYEQYF TGTGCCAGCGGGGCAGGGGTGTACGAGCAGTACTTC
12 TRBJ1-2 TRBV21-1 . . CASSTVYYGYTF TGTGCCAGCAGCACCGTCTACTATGGCTACACCTTC
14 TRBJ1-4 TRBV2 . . CASSLQGGNEKLFF TGTGCCAGCAGTCTGCAGGGAGGAAATGAAAAACTGTTTTTT
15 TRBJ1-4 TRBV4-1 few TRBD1 CASSQAGTGSEKLFF TGCGCCAGCAGCCAAGCCGGGACAGGAAGTGAAAAACTGTTTTTT
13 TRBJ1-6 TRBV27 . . CASRQSEGGPLHF TGTGCCAGCAGGCAATCAGAAGGAGGGCCCCTCCACTTT
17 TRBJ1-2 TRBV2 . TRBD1 CASSGNLWDRVNYGYTF TGTGCCAGCAGTGGAAACCTATGGGACAGGGTGAACTATGGCTACACCTTC
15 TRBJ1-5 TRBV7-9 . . CASSQQGLGNQPQHF TGTGCCAGCAGCCAACAGGGATTAGGCAATCAGCCCCAGCATTTT
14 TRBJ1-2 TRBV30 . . CAWSGQDRHYGYTF TGTGCCTGGAGTGGCCAGGATCGTCACTATGGCTACACCTTC
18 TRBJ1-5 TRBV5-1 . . CASSLGPGGSTPNQPQHF TGCGCCAGCAGCTTGGGCCCCGGAGGGTCAACACCAAATCAGCCCCAGCATTTT
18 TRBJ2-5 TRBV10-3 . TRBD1 CAISGGKETGWVEETQYF TGTGCCATCAGTGGGGGTAAAGAGACAGGGTGGGTGGAAGAGACCCAGTACTTC
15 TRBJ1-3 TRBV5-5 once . CASSLAAEQGNTIYF TGTGCCAGCAGCTTGGCCGCTGAGCAAGGAAACACCATATATTTT
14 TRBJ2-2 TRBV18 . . CASSPDQGPGELFF TGTGCCAGCTCACCCGACCAGGGTCCCGGGGAGCTGTTTTTT
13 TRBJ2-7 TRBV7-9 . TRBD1 CASKGTGVYEQYF TGTGCCAGCAAAGGGACAGGGGTCTACGAGCAGTACTTC
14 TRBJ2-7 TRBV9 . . CASSVEAGHYEQYF TGTGCCAGCAGCGTAGAGGCAGGGCACTACGAGCAGTACTTC
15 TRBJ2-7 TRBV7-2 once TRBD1 CASSQAGQGANEQYF TGTGCCAGCAGCCAGGCTGGACAGGGCGCTAACGAGCAGTACTTC
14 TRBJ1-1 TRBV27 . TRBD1 CASRHSGGWTEAFF TGTGCCAGCAGACATTCAGGGGGATGGACTGAAGCTTTCTTT
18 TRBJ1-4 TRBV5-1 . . CASSLARGSVGESEKLFF TGCGCCAGCAGCTTGGCTCGGGGTAGTGTGGGAGAAAGTGAAAAACTGTTTTTT
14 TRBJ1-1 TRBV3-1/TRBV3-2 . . CASSPMEGITEAFF TGTGCCAGCAGCCCGATGGAGGGGATCACTGAAGCTTTCTTT